A selection of T cell receptor beta chains follows, all from one sample in a study of cytomegalovirus exposure and HLA in healthy donors. Clones were sequenced by immunoSEQ multiplex PCR, and TCRdb holds only the in-frame ones, with some missing. The repertoire holds about 150,000 clones, around 79% seen once, with approximately 1.4% in the top ten. Source material: PBMCs. The source is a middle-aged woman in good health and CMV-seronegative. Both conserved end residues are part of each CDR3. Fields, in order: D gene, clone size, V gene, J gene, CDR3 protein, CDR3 DNA. A D gene is named only where the DNA matches it firmly. Not every row has a clone size; where given, it reads once, few, many or a size class.

NA	once	TRBV19	TRBJ1-4	CASSIDLGEKLFF	TGTGCCAGTAGTATAGATCTCGGGGAAAAACTGTTTTTT
TRBD1	NA	TRBV6-6	TRBJ1-1	CASSGGQGREAFF	TGTGCCAGCAGTGGGGGACAGGGTCGTGAAGCTTTCTTT
NA	NA	TRBV5-6	TRBJ2-7	CASSSKFTTGSGLRKQYF	TGTGCCAGCAGCTCCAAGTTTACCACAGGGTCAGGCTTACGAAAGCAGTACTTC
NA	NA	TRBV10-2	TRBJ2-4	CASSEFGVGGADKNIQYF	TGCGCCAGCAGTGAGTTTGGGGTCGGCGGGGCGGACAAAAACATTCAGTACTTC
NA	NA	TRBV6-5	TRBJ1-1	CASRPHRANTEAFF	TGTGCCAGCAGACCTCACAGGGCAAACACTGAAGCTTTCTTT
TRBD1	NA	TRBV6-6	TRBJ1-1	CASSFRGRDTEAFF	TGTGCCAGCAGTTTCAGGGGGCGCGACACTGAAGCTTTCTTT
NA	few	TRBV5-1	TRBJ2-3	CASSLGGDTDTQYF	TGCGCCAGCAGCTTGGGGGGGGACACAGATACGCAGTATTTT
NA	NA	TRBV6-1	TRBJ1-3	CASSQGYTIYF	TGTGCCAGCAGCCAGGGATACACCATATATTTT
NA	NA	TRBV7-9	TRBJ1-1	CASSGGEAFF	TGTGCCAGCTCGGGGGGGGAAGCTTTCTTT
TRBD2	NA	TRBV6-5	TRBJ2-5	CASSYKGLAGETQYF	TGTGCCAGCAGTTACAAGGGACTAGCTGGTGAGACCCAGTACTTC
TRBD1	NA	TRBV7-9	TRBJ1-4	CASSLTQGSTEKLFF	TGTGCCAGCAGCTTAACACAGGGGAGTACGGAAAAACTGTTTTTT
NA	NA	TRBV9	TRBJ2-7	CASSPVAVGLTEQYF	TGTGCCAGCAGCCCGGTGGCGGTGGGGCTGACTGAGCAGTACTTC
NA	NA	TRBV7-2	TRBJ1-4	CASSLVRVHNEKLFF	TGTGCCAGCAGCTTAGTGAGGGTTCATAATGAAAAACTGTTTTTT
TRBD1	NA	TRBV28	TRBJ1-2	CASSPWTLDRGLQYGYTF	TGTGCCAGCAGCCCCTGGACGCTGGACAGGGGGCTTCAATATGGCTACACCTTC
TRBD1	NA	TRBV6-6	TRBJ1-2	CASKALDRTFYGYTF	TGTGCCAGCAAGGCCCTGGACAGGACTTTTTATGGCTACACCTTC
TRBD1	NA	TRBV7-6	TRBJ1-4	CASSGQARQSTNEKLFF	TGTGCCAGCTCGGGACAGGCGAGGCAATCAACTAATGAAAAACTGTTTTTT
NA	NA	TRBV6-1	TRBJ1-5	CASSRTVNSNQPQHF	TGTGCCAGCAGCCGGACAGTGAATAGCAATCAGCCCCAGCATTTT
NA	NA	TRBV19	TRBJ1-5	CATKQSTNQPQHF	TGTGCCACTAAACAGAGCACCAATCAGCCCCAGCATTTT
TRBD1	NA	TRBV7-6	TRBJ1-2	CASSLWDRGAYGYTF	TGTGCCAGCAGCTTATGGGACAGGGGTGCCTATGGCTACACCTTC
NA	NA	TRBV29-1	TRBJ1-2	CSVEGTYGYTF	TGCAGCGTTGAGGGGACATATGGCTACACCTTC